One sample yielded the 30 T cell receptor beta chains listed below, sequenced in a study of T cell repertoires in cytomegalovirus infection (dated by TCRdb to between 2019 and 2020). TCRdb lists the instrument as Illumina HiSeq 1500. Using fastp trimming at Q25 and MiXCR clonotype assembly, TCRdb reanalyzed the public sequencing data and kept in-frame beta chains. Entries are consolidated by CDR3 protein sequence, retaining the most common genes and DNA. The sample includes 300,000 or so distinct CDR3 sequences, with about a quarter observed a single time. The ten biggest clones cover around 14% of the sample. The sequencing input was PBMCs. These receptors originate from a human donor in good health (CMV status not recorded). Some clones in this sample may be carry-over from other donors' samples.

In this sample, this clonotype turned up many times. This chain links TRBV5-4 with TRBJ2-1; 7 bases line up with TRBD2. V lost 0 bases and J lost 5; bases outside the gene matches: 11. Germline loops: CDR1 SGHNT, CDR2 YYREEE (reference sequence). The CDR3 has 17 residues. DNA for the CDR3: TGTGCCAGCAGCTTGGGTGGGGGGGTGAGGAGAAACAATGAGCAGTTCTTC. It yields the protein CASSLGGGVRRNNEQFF.

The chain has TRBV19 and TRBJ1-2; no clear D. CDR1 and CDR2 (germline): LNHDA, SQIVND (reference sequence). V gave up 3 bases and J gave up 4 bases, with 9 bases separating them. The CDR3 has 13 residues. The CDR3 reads CASSIKVLYGYTF. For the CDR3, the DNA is TGTGCCAGTAGTATTAAGGTTCTCTATGGCTACACCTTC.

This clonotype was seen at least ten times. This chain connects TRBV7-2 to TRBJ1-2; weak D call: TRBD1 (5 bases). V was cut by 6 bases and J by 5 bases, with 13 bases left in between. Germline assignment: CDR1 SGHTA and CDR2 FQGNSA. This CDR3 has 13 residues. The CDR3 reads CASSREGVYGYTF. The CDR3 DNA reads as TGTGCCAGCAGTCGTGAAGGGGTTTATGGCTACACCTTC.

In DNA form, the CDR3 reads TGTGCCAGCAGCCCAGGGGTCGAGCAGTACTTC. Amino acid sequence: CASSPGVEQYF. This chain connects TRBV7-9 to TRBJ2-7, with D maybe TRBD1 (6 bases). Germline CDR1 SEHNR, CDR2 FQNEAQ (reference sequence). V dropped 5 bases and J dropped 6 bases, with 8 bases sitting between them. The CDR3 length is 11 residues.

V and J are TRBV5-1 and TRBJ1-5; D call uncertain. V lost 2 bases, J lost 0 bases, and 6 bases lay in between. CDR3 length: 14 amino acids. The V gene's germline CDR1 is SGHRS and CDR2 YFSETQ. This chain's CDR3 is CASSFGDSNQPQHF. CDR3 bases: TGCGCCAGCAGCTTTGGAGATAGCAATCAGCCCCAGCATTTT.

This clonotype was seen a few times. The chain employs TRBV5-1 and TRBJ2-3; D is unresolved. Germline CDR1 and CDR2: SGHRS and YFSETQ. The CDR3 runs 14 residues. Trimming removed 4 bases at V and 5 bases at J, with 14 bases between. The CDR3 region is CASSPRNIQDTQYF. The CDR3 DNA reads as TGCGCCAGCAGCCCCCGAAACATCCAAGATACGCAGTATTTT.

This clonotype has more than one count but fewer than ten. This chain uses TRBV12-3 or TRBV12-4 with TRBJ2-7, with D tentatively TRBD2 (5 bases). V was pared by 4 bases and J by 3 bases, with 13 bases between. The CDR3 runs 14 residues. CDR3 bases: TGTGCCAGCAGTTCTGGCGGGTCCGTCTACGAGCAGTACTTC. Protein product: CASSSGGSVYEQYF.

The CDR3 nucleotides are TGTGCCAGCAGTTACTCCAGGGGCAGCAATGAGCAGTTCTTC. Translated, it gives CASSYSRGSNEQFF. V and J are TRBV6-2 or TRBV6-3 and TRBJ2-1; D may be TRBD1 (6 bases). V lost 0 bases to trimming and J lost 6 bases, with 9 bases between them. The CDR3 is made up of 14 amino acids. The germline CDR1 and CDR2 sequences are MNHEY and SVGEGT.

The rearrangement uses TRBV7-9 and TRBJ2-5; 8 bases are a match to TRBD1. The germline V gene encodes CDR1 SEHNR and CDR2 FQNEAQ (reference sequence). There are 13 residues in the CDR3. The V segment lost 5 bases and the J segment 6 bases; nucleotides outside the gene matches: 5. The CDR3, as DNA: TGTGCCAGCAGCGTAGACAGGGGACAGACCCAGTACTTC. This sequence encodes CASSVDRGQTQYF.

The CDR3: CATHRSSYNEQFF. In nucleotides, the CDR3 is TGTGCCACACACAGGAGCTCCTACAATGAGCAGTTCTTC. J is TRBJ2-1 and V is TRBV18, with a tentative D call TRBD1 (5 bases). Per the germline V gene, CDR1 is KGHSH and CDR2 is LQKENI. The CDR3 totals 13 residues. The V and J ends lost 10 bases and 0 bases respectively, with 10 bases between them.

This CDR3 reads CASSLRTGDLEKLFF. The CDR3 DNA is TGTGCCAGCAGTCTCCGGACAGGTGATCTTGAAAAACTGTTTTTT. This rearrangement joins TRBV28 to TRBJ1-4; 7 positions agree with TRBD1. V lost 5 bases, J lost 7 bases, and 10 bases stayed unmatched. Germline lookup yields CDR1 MDHEN and CDR2 SYDVKM. The CDR3 totals 15 residues. Variable domain in full (rest from reference TRBV28 and TRBJ1-4): DVKVTQSSRYLVKRTGEKVFLECVQDMDHENMFWYRQDPGLGLRLIYFSYDVKMKEKGDIPEGYSVSREKKERFSLILESASTNQTSMYLCASSLRTGDLEKLFFGSGTQLSVL.

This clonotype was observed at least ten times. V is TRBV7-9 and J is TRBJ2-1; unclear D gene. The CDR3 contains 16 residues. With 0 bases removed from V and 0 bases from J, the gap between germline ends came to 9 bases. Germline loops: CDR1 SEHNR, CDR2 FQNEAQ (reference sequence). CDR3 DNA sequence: TGTGCCAGCAGCTTAGCGACGTGGAGCTCCTACAATGAGCAGTTCTTC. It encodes CASSLATWSSYNEQFF. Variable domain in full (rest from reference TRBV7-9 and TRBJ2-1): DTGVSQNPRHKITKRGQNVTFRCDPISEHNRLYWYRQTLGQGPEFLTYFQNEAQLEKSRLLSDRFSAERPKGSFSTLEIQRTEQGDSAMYLCASSLATWSSYNEQFFGPGTRLTVL.

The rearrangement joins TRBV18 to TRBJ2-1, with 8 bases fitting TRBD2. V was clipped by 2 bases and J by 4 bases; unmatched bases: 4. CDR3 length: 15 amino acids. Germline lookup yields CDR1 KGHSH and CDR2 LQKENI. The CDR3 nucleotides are TGTGCCAGCTCACCAAGAGCGGGAGAGTACAATGAGCAGTTCTTC. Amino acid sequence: CASSPRAGEYNEQFF.

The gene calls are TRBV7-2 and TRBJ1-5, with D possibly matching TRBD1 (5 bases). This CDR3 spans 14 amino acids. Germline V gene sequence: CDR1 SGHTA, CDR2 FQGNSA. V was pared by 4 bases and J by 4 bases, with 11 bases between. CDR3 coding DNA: TGTGCCAGCAGCTCCCAGCCAGGGAATCAGCCCCAGCATTTT. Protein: CASSSQPGNQPQHF.

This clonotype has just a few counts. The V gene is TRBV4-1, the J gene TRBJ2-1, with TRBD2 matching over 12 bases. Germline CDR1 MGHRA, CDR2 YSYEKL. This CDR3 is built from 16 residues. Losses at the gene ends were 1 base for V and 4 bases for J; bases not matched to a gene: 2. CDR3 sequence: CASSQALAGGYNEQFF. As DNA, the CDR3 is TGCGCCAGCAGCCAAGCTCTAGCGGGAGGGTACAATGAGCAGTTCTTC.

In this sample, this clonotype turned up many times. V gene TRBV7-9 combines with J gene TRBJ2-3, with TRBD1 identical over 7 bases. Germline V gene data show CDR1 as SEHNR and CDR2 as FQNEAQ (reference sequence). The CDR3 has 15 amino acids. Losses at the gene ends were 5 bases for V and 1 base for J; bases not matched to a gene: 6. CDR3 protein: CASSRPTGRTDTQYF. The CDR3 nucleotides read TGTGCCAGCAGCCGTCCGACAGGGCGCACAGATACGCAGTATTTT.

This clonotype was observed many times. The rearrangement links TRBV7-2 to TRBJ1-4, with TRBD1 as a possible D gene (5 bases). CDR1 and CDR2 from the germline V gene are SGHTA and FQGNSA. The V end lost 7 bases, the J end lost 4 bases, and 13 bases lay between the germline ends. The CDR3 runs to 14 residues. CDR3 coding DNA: TGTGCCAGCAAGGGGCCAGGAAGTAATGAAAAACTGTTTTTT. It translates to CASKGPGSNEKLFF.

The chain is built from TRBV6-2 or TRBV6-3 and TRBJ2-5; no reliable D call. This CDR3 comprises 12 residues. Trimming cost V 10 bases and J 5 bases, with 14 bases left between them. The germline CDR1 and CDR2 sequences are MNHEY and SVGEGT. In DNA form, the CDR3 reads TGTGCCATCACTTCATCCCGGGAGACCCAGTACTTC. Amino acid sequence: CAITSSRETQYF.

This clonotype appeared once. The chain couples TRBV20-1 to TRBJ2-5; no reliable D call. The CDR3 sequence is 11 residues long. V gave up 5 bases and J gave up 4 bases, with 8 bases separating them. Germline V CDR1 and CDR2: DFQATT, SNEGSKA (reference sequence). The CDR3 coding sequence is TGCAGTGCTGGATTCCTAGAGACCCAGTACTTC. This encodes CSAGFLETQYF.

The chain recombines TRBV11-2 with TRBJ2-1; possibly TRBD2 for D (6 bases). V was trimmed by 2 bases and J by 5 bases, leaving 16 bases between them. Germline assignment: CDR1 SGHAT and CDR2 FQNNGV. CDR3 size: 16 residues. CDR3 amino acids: CASSLRRLALDNEQFF. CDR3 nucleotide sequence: TGTGCCAGCAGCTTACGCAGGCTAGCGCTCGACAATGAGCAGTTCTTC.

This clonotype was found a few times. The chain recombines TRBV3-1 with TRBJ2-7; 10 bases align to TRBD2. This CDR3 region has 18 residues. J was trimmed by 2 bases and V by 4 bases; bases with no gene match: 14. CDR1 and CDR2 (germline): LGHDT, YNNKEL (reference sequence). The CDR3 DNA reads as TGTGCCAGCAGCCCAGGGAAATTAGCGGGGGGCCCGGCCTACGAGCAGTACTTC. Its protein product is CASSPGKLAGGPAYEQYF.

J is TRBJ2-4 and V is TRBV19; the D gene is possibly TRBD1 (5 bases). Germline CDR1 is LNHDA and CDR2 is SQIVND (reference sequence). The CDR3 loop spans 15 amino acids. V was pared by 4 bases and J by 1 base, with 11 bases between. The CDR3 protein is CASSNQGFAKNIQYF. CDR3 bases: TGTGCCAGTAGTAACCAGGGTTTCGCCAAAAACATTCAGTACTTC.

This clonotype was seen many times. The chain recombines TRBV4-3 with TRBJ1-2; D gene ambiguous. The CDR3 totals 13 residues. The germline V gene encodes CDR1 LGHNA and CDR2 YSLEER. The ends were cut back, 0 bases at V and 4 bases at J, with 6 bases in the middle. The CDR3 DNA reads TGCGCCAGCAGCCAAGATATTAGCTATGGCTACACCTTC. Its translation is CASSQDISYGYTF.

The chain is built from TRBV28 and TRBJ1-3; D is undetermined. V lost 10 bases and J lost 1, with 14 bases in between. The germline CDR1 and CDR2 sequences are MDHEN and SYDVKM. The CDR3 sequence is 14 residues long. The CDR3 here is CATRIGKSGNTIYF. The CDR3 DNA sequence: TGTGCCACTCGAATCGGGAAGTCTGGAAACACCATATATTTT.

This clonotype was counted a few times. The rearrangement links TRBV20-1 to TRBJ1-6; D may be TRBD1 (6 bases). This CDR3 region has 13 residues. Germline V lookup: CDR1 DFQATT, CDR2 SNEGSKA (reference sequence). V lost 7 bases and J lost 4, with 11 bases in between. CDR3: CSGKGDYNSPLHF. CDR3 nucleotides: TGCAGTGGGAAGGGGGATTATAATTCACCCCTCCACTTT.

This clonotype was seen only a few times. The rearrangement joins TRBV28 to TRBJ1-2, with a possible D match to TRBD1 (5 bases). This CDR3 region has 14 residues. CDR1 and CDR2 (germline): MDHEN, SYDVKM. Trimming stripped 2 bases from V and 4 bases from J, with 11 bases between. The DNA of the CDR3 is TGTGCCAGCAGTTTACCCGGGGGGGTCTATGGCTACACCTTC. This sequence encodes CASSLPGGVYGYTF.

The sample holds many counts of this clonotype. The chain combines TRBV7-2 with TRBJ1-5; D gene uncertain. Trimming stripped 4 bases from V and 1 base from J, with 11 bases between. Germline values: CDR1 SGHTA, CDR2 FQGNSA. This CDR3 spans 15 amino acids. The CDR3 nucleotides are TGTGCCAGCAGCTCCGCTTCGTGGAGCAATCAGCCCCAGCATTTT. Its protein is CASSSASWSNQPQHF.

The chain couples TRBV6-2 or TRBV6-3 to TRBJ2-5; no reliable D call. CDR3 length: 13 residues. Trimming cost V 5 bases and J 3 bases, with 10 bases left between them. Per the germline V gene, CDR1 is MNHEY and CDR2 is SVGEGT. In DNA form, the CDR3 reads TGTGCCAGCAGTGGGTCCCCTAAAGAGACCCAGTACTTC. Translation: CASSGSPKETQYF.

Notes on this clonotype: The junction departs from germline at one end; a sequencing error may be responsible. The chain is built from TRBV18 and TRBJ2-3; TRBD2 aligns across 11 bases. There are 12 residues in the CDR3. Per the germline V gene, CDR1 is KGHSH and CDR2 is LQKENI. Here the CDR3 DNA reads TGTGCCAGCTCACCTGGGACTAGCGGTCCGGATTTT. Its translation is CASSPGTSGPDF.

As DNA, the CDR3 is TGCGCCAGCAGCACCAATCCGGTAGCGGGAGGGCTAGTAGAGCAGTACTTC. Amino acids: CASSTNPVAGGLVEQYF. The rearrangement links TRBV5-1 to TRBJ2-7, with 11 bases lining up with TRBD2. The J segment lost 7 bases and the V segment lost 4 bases, leaving 16 bases of the junction unmatched. Germline loops: CDR1 SGHRS, CDR2 YFSETQ. CDR3 size: 17 residues.